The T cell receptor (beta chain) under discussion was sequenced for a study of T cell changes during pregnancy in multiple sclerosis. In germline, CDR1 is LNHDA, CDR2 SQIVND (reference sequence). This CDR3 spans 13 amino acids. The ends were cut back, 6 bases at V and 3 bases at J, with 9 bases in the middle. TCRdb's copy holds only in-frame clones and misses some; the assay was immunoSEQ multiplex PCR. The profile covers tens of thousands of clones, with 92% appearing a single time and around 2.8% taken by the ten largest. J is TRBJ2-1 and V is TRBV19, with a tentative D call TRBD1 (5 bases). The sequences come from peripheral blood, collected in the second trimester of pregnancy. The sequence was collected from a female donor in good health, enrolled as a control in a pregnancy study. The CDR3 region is CASREQVYNEQFF. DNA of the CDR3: TGTGCCAGTAGAGAACAGGTCTACAATGAGCAGTTCTTC.